This T cell receptor (beta chain) was captured in a study of T cell responses to AZD1222 COVID-19 vaccine. Study-wide findings and caveats: Donors, mostly white British, included more females; clonal diversity was possibly underestimated. Seropositivity was recorded at baseline in only 6 or 7 AZD1222 recipients.

V dropped 3 bases and J dropped 5 bases, with 7 bases sitting between them. This CDR3 is built from 12 residues. Germline V CDR1 and CDR2: SGHRS, YFSETQ. A note on this clone: Its antigen remains unidentified.

The method was immunoSEQ multiplex PCR; TCRdb's version includes in-frame clones alone and lacks a portion of them. Among approximately 100,000 clones listed, about 85% were seen once. This sequence was found in an adult who received the AZD1222 COVID-19 vaccine. The gene calls are TRBV5-1 and TRBJ2-3; no reliable D call. The source material was peripheral blood, sampled 28 days after the second AZD1222 dose. CDR3 sequence reads: CASSSGRDTQYF. CDR3 bases: TGCGCCAGCAGCTCCGGCAGAGATACGCAGTATTTT.